This passage covers 18 T cell receptor beta chains from one sample sequenced in a study of T cell repertoires in cytomegalovirus infection. TCRdb ran MiXCR on the reads and lists one entry per CDR3 protein. The sample includes more than 250,000 distinct CDR3 sequences, roughly 13% of them seen just once. The sample was PBMCs. These receptors were taken from a human donor in good health (CMV status not recorded). Some clones in this sample may be carry-over from other donors' samples.

The DNA of the CDR3 is TGTGCCAGCAGAGGGACAGCCCAAGAGACCCAGTACTTC. Amino acids: CASRGTAQETQYF. The chain recombines TRBV28 with TRBJ2-5, with 7 bases lining up with TRBD1. CDR1 is MDHEN and CDR2 is SYDVKM in the germline V gene. The length of the CDR3 is 13 residues. J was trimmed by 1 base and V by 6 bases; bases with no gene match: 2. Based on the CDR3 plus reference TRBV28 and TRBJ2-5, the full variable domain is DVKVTQSSRYLVKRTGEKVFLECVQDMDHENMFWYRQDPGLGLRLIYFSYDVKMKEKGDIPEGYSVSREKKERFSLILESASTNQTSMYLCASRGTAQETQYFGPGTRLLVL.

This clonotype was counted a few times. The chain combines TRBV4-2 with TRBJ1-5; D gene ambiguous. The germline V gene has CDR1 LGHNA and CDR2 YNFKEQ. The CDR3 is 16 residues long. V was clipped by 5 bases and J by 0 bases, with 14 bases between them. The CDR3 DNA is TGTGCCAGCAGCTCATGGGCGGTAGGTAGCAATCAGCCCCAGCATTTT. It translates to CASSSWAVGSNQPQHF.

This clonotype came up many times. The chain joins TRBV7-8 to TRBJ2-1; 7 bases fit TRBD2. Losses at the gene ends were 5 bases for V and 0 bases for J; bases not matched to a gene: 7. The CDR3 runs to 16 residues. Per germline, CDR1 SGHVS and CDR2 FQNEAQ. The CDR3 DNA sequence: TGTGCCAGCAGCCGTCGGGAGCGGGGCTCCTACAATGAGCAGTTCTTC. Its translation is CASSRRERGSYNEQFF.

This CDR3 reads CSATTGTGIYEQYF. The CDR3 DNA follows: TGCAGTGCTACGACCGGGACAGGGATTTACGAGCAGTACTTC. V usage is TRBV20-1 and J usage is TRBJ2-7, with 9 positions matching TRBD1. The germline CDR1 and CDR2 sequences are DFQATT and SNEGSKA (reference sequence). CDR3 size: 14 residues. V was clipped by 4 bases and J by 4 bases; unmatched bases: 8.

This clonotype has ten or more counts. CDR3 loop: CASSDGVYNSPLHF. The CDR3 DNA is TGCGCCAGCAGCGACGGTGTTTATAATTCACCCCTCCACTTT. The chain carries TRBV5-1 and TRBJ1-6; D is undetermined. Trimming pared 4 bases from V and 4 bases from J, leaving 9 bases between. Germline V gene data show CDR1 as SGHRS and CDR2 as YFSETQ. This CDR3 region has 14 residues.

There are a few counts of this clonotype. The gene calls are TRBV29-1 and TRBJ1-3; D gene unclear. V was pared by 5 bases and J by 1 base, with 9 bases between. The CDR3 runs 13 residues. Germline CDR1 SQVTM, CDR2 ANQGSEA. In DNA form, the CDR3 reads TGCAGCGTTTCTACACGTTCTGGAAACACCATATATTTT. Amino acids: CSVSTRSGNTIYF.

The table lists this clonotype with many counts. The chain is built from TRBV6-6 and TRBJ2-5; weak D call: TRBD1 (6 bases). Germline V gene data show CDR1 as MNHNY and CDR2 as SVGAGI (reference sequence). V lost 2 bases to trimming and J lost 5 bases, with 18 bases between them. This CDR3 is 16 amino acids long. This CDR3 is CASSYPWTVKGETQYF. CDR3 coding DNA: TGTGCCAGCAGTTACCCATGGACAGTCAAGGGGGAGACCCAGTACTTC.

This clonotype came up many times. The V and J genes are TRBV7-3 and TRBJ2-5; 13 nucleotides line up with TRBD2. The CDR3 has 16 amino acids. Trimming at V came to 4 bases and at J to 2 bases, leaving 4 bases not matched to a gene. Germline V gene data show CDR1 as SGHTA and CDR2 as FQGTGA. The CDR3: CASSSGLAGVQETQYF. CDR3 DNA sequence: TGTGCCAGCAGCTCCGGACTAGCGGGGGTACAAGAGACCCAGTACTTC.

This clonotype was detected a few times. This chain uses TRBV28 with TRBJ1-5, with 10 bases lining up with TRBD1. Germline V lookup: CDR1 MDHEN, CDR2 SYDVKM. V lost 6 bases and J lost 5; bases outside the gene matches: 7. The CDR3 has 15 residues. The CDR3 coding sequence is TGTGCCAGCAGCCCCGGGACAGGGGTCGATCAGCCCCAGCATTTT. Translation gives CASSPGTGVDQPQHF. The full variable domain, rest sourced from reference TRBV28 and TRBJ1-5, is DVKVTQSSRYLVKRTGEKVFLECVQDMDHENMFWYRQDPGLGLRLIYFSYDVKMKEKGDIPEGYSVSREKKERFSLILESASTNQTSMYLCASSPGTGVDQPQHFGDGTRLSIL.

In its sample, this clonotype was seen many times. The chain combines TRBV29-1 with TRBJ2-3; TRBD1 matches 7 bases. The CDR3 consists of 14 residues. Trimming removed 8 bases from V and 2 bases from J; junction bases left unmatched: 10. Germline-derived CDR1 and CDR2 are SQVTM and ANQGSEA. The CDR3 DNA is TGCAGCACCCCCGGGACAGACAACACAGATACGCAGTATTTT. Translation gives CSTPGTDNTDTQYF.

Remarks on this clonotype: This could be a read error, since a much larger clone is one nucleotide away. The chain couples TRBV7-4 to TRBJ2-1, with D maybe TRBD2 (6 bases). CDR3 length: 14 residues. CDR1 SGHVT and CDR2 SQSDAQ come from the germline V gene. Here the CDR3 reads CTSNGGSSYNEQFF. The DNA of the CDR3 is TGTACCAGCAACGGGGGAAGCTCCTACAATGAGCAGTTCTTC.

This clonotype appeared many times. The chain joins TRBV7-6 to TRBJ1-1, with 10 bases identical to TRBD1. CDR1 SGHVS and CDR2 FNYEAQ come from the germline V gene. The length of the CDR3 is 14 residues. V shed 3 bases, J shed 5 bases, and the junction held 3 bases outside the gene matches. In DNA, the CDR3 is TGTGCCAGCAGCTTGACAGGGGGCCGGACTGAAGCTTTCTTT. This gives the protein CASSLTGGRTEAFF.

This clonotype has a count of ten or more. The rearrangement joins TRBV6-6 to TRBJ2-7, with a tentative D call TRBD1 (6 bases). The CDR3 is made up of 13 amino acids. V was shortened by 10 bases and J by 1 base, with 14 bases between the two germline ends. In germline, CDR1 is MNHNY, CDR2 SVGAGI (reference sequence). CDR3 coding DNA: TGTGCCACCCACAGGGATATGTCCTACGAGCAGTACTTC. Translated, it gives CATHRDMSYEQYF.

This clonotype was observed many times. This chain uses TRBV6-2 or TRBV6-3 with TRBJ1-1; TRBD1 might be the D (5 bases). V was clipped by 8 bases and J by 0 bases, with 19 bases between them. This CDR3 has 16 residues. Germline V gene lookup returns CDR1 MNHEY and CDR2 SVGEGT. The CDR3 reads CASRWGRTVMNTEAFF. The CDR3 nucleotides read TGTGCCAGCCGATGGGGCAGAACAGTGATGAACACTGAAGCTTTCTTT.

This clonotype occurred a few times. The genes are TRBV18 and TRBJ2-2; 7 nucleotides align to TRBD1. V lost 1 base and J lost 4; bases outside the gene matches: 0. The CDR3 sequence is 14 residues long. In germline, CDR1 is KGHSH, CDR2 LQKENI. The DNA of the CDR3 is TGTGCCAGCTCACCACAGGGGGCCACCGGGGAGCTGTTTTTT. It translates to CASSPQGATGELFF.

This clonotype showed up many times. The rearrangement joins TRBV12-3 or TRBV12-4 to TRBJ2-3; perhaps TRBD2 as D (6 bases). The V end lost 4 bases, the J end lost 1 base, and 12 bases lay between the germline ends. The CDR3 runs to 15 residues. The CDR3 nucleotides are TGTGCCAGCAGTTCGGGGACTTCTCGCACAGATACGCAGTATTTT. Translated, it gives CASSSGTSRTDTQYF.

This clonotype was detected only a few times. The V call is TRBV7-3, the J call TRBJ2-1; 9 positions match TRBD2. After removal of 6 bases from V and 10 bases from J, the junction contained 7 bases not matched to a gene. CDR1 is SGHTA, CDR2 FQGTGA, per germline. This CDR3 is 13 amino acids long. CDR3 sequence: CASSRGLAREQFF. CDR3 nucleotides: TGTGCCAGCAGTCGGGGACTAGCACGGGAGCAGTTCTTC.

The sample holds many counts of this clonotype. This rearrangement joins TRBV2 to TRBJ1-2; D might be TRBD1 (5 bases). From germline, CDR1 is SNHLY and CDR2 FYNNEI. With 8 bases removed from V and 3 bases from J, the gap between germline ends came to 22 bases. This CDR3 has 16 residues. The CDR3 sequence: CASVSSEDTYHYGYTF. The DNA of the CDR3 is TGTGCCAGCGTATCGTCAGAGGACACCTACCACTATGGCTACACCTTC.